A single sample is the source of the 12 T cell receptor beta chains below, sequenced in a study of response to subunit inactivated influenza vaccine. TCRdb reprocessed the RT-PCR reads with MiXCR, giving one entry per CDR3 protein. This sample has fewer than 600,000 distinct CDR3 sequences; under 8.5% occur once, and the top ten carry 10% to 15%. Sequencing used PBMCs from blood, obtained less than 30 months after vaccination. The receptors shown here come from a man aged 50 to 75 who received an inactivated influenza vaccine.

This clonotype was detected a few times. The rearrangement uses TRBV15 and TRBJ2-7, with no clear D. The length of the CDR3 is 16 residues. Trimming removed 3 bases from V and 0 bases from J, with 15 bases in between. CDR1 is LNHNV and CDR2 is YYDKDF in the germline V gene (reference sequence). This CDR3 is CATSSDPGLSSYEQYF. The CDR3 region has the DNA TGTGCCACCAGCAGTGACCCCGGGCTAAGCTCCTACGAGCAGTACTTC.

This clonotype was recorded at least ten times. The rearrangement uses TRBV6-1 and TRBJ1-1; TRBD1 aligns across 8 bases. Germline assignment: CDR1 MNHNS and CDR2 SASEGT. This CDR3 has 12 residues. The ends lost 7 bases at V and 4 bases at J; junction bases unmatched: 2. Here the CDR3 DNA reads TGTGCCAGCATCCAGGGGGCCACTGAAGCTTTCTTT. This gives the protein CASIQGATEAFF.

The chain uses TRBV20-1 and TRBJ2-3; 7 bases align to TRBD2. CDR3 length: 14 residues. Unmatched junction bases numbered 7, after V lost 4 bases and J lost 3 bases. Per germline, CDR1 DFQATT and CDR2 SNEGSKA (reference sequence). In nucleotides, the CDR3 is TGCAGTGCTACCGGGGGGTCTCGGACAGATACGCAGTATTTT. Its translation is CSATGGSRTDTQYF.

This clonotype occurred a few times. J is TRBJ2-3 and V is TRBV6-1; the D gene is possibly TRBD2 (6 bases). The CDR3 sequence is 14 residues long. Germline V gene lookup returns CDR1 MNHNS and CDR2 SASEGT. V lost 2 bases and J lost 5, with 11 bases in between. CDR3: CASSEPGVEDTQYF. CDR3 DNA sequence: TGTGCCAGCAGTGAACCGGGAGTGGAAGATACGCAGTATTTT.

At least ten counts were recorded for this clonotype. The chain combines TRBV14 with TRBJ2-2; unclear D gene. CDR1 is SGHDN and CDR2 is FVKESK in the germline V gene. This CDR3 is 13 amino acids long. V was trimmed by 2 bases and J by 5 bases, leaving 6 bases between them. CDR3 in DNA: TGTGCCAGCAGCCAAATGGGGACCGGGGAGCTGTTTTTT. This gives the protein CASSQMGTGELFF.

This clonotype has ten or more counts. Here the CDR3 DNA reads TGTGCCAGCAGGCGACTAGCGGGGTACAATGAGCAGTTCTTC. Protein: CASRRLAGYNEQFF. This sequence joins TRBV28 and TRBJ2-1, with 11 bases identical to TRBD2. This CDR3 region has 14 residues. The V gene end was trimmed by 6 bases and the J gene end by 4 bases; junction bases not matched to a gene: 2. CDR1 MDHEN and CDR2 SYDVKM come from the germline V gene. Based on the CDR3 plus reference TRBV28 and TRBJ2-1, the full variable domain is DVKVTQSSRYLVKRTGEKVFLECVQDMDHENMFWYRQDPGLGLRLIYFSYDVKMKEKGDIPEGYSVSREKKERFSLILESASTNQTSMYLCASRRLAGYNEQFFGPGTRLTVL.

This clonotype was detected many times. The rearrangement links TRBV5-1 to TRBJ2-5; possibly TRBD2 for D (6 bases). The germline gives CDR1 SGHRS, CDR2 YFSETQ. The ends were cut back, 3 bases at V and 5 bases at J, with 14 bases in the middle. CDR3 length equals 14 residues. The CDR3 here is CASSSWDSKETQYF. CDR3 in DNA: TGCGCCAGCAGCTCATGGGACTCCAAGGAGACCCAGTACTTC.

There are a few counts of this clonotype. J is TRBJ1-5 and V is TRBV7-2; D ambiguous. V dropped 3 bases and J dropped 3 bases, with 9 bases sitting between them. The length of the CDR3 is 14 residues. Germline CDR1 and CDR2: SGHTA and FQGNSA. CDR3 loop: CASSFAAINQPQHF. For the CDR3, the DNA is TGTGCCAGCAGCTTTGCAGCGATCAATCAGCCCCAGCATTTT.

This clonotype came up many times. The CDR3 sequence: CASSWADRANTGELFF. As DNA, the CDR3 is TGCGCCAGCAGCTGGGCGGACAGGGCGAACACCGGGGAGCTGTTTTTT. This rearrangement joins TRBV5-1 to TRBJ2-2, with 8 bases matching TRBD1. The V segment lost 3 bases and the J segment 0 bases; nucleotides outside the gene matches: 4. The CDR3 length is 16 residues. The germline gives CDR1 SGHRS, CDR2 YFSETQ.

A few counts support this clonotype. The chain uses TRBV7-3 and TRBJ1-2; D remains unclear. V lost 0 bases and J 6 bases, leaving 8 bases between the germline ends. Germline CDR1 reads SGHTA; CDR2 reads FQGTGA. There are 13 residues in the CDR3. In DNA, the CDR3 is TGTGCCAGCAGCTTAACAGCGAAGGATGGCTACACCTTC. It codes for CASSLTAKDGYTF.

This clonotype was observed a few times. CDR3 nucleotides: TGTGCCAGCAGCTTATTTTCCGCCGCCACTAGCGGAAAAACCGGGGAGCTGTTTTTT. This sequence encodes CASSLFSAATSGKTGELFF. The V and J genes are TRBV11-2 and TRBJ2-2, with 8 bases matching TRBD2. CDR3 size: 19 residues. Germline V gene data show CDR1 as SGHAT and CDR2 as FQNNGV. Trimming cost V 2 bases and J 5 bases; bases outside gene matches: 16.

The J gene is TRBJ2-7, the V gene TRBV5-1, with 10 bases aligning to TRBD2. In germline, CDR1 is SGHRS, CDR2 YFSETQ. V shed 4 bases, J shed 7 bases, and the junction held 11 bases outside the gene matches. The length of the CDR3 is 15 residues. CDR3 nucleotides: TGCGCCAGCAGCATCCGACTAGCGGGTACTGGGGAGCAGTACTTC. Translating it yields CASSIRLAGTGEQYF.